This TCR beta chain derives from a study of T cells in Graves' hyperthyroidism and ophthalmopathy. About the research overall: Once the initial diagnosis was made, peripheral blood was obtained before any treatment. General study findings and limits: Also found in blood were most expanded thyroid clonotypes above 0.001.

CDR3 length: 13 residues. V was clipped by 4 bases and J by 12 bases, with 13 bases between them. Per germline, CDR1 MDHEN and CDR2 SYDVKM. Uncontrolled infection, other autoimmune disease, pregnancy and lactation each barred patients from inclusion. Clinicians diagnosed patients from clinical symptoms, serum thyroxine and TRAb, thyroid ultrasound and orbital computed tomography. RNA transcripts gave rise to amplified TCR beta CDR3 regions. TCR CDR3 underwent first-round RT-PCR with the HTBI primer set. TCRdb re-called the multiplex PCR reads with MiXCR, one entry per CDR3 protein. The sample shows some 460,000 distinct CDR3 sequences, 15% to 18% of them seen only once. As concerns this clonotype: What it recognizes is unknown.

The chain employs TRBV28 and TRBJ1-6; weak D call: TRBD1 (5 bases). Sequenced material: blood. The TCR sequence derives from a woman between 18 and 29 years old with Graves' hyperthyroidism. This CDR3 reads CASSSGPVGPLHF. CDR3 nucleotides: TGTGCCAGCAGTTCGGGGCCTGTAGGACCCCTCCACTTT.